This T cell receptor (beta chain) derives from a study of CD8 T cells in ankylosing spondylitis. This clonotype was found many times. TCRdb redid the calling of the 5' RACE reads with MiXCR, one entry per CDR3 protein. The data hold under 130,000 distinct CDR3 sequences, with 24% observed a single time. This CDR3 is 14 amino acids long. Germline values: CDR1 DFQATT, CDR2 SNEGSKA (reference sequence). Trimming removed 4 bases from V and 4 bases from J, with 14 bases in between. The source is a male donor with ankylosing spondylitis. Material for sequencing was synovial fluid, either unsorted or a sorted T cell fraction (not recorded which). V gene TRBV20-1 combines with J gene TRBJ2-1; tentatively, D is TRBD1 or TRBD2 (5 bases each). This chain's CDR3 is CSATWGRGYNEQFF. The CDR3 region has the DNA TGCAGTGCTACCTGGGGGAGAGGTTACAATGAGCAGTTCTTC.